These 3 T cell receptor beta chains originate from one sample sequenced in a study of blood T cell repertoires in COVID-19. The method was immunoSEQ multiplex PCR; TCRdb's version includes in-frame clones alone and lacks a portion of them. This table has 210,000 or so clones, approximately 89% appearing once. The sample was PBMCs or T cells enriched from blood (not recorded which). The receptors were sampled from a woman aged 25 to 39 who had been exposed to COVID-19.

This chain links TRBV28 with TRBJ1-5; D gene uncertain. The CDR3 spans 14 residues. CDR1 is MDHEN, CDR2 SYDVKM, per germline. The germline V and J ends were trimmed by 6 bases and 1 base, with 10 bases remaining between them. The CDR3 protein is CASSPTDSNQPQHF. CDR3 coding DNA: TGTGCCAGCAGCCCAACAGACAGCAATCAGCCCCAGCATTTT.

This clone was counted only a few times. CDR3 in amino acids: CASSPGLAGGPNTGELFF. Written as DNA, the CDR3 is TGTGCCAGCAGTCCCGGACTAGCGGGAGGGCCTAACACCGGGGAGCTGTTTTTT. This chain uses TRBV27 with TRBJ2-2; the match to TRBD2 covers 15 bases. The V and J ends lost 5 bases and 2 bases, in that order; junction bases with no gene match: 6. CDR1 is MNHEY and CDR2 is SMNVEV in the germline V gene (reference sequence). There are 18 residues in the CDR3.

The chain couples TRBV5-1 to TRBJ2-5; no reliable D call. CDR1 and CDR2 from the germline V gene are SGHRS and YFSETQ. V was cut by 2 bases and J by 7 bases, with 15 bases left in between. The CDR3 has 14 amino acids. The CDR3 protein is CASSLTLTSGTQYF. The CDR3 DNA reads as TGCGCCAGCAGCTTAACGTTGACTTCCGGGACCCAGTACTTC.